This T cell receptor beta chain is drawn from a study of blood T cells in healthy people across ages. Points from the study as a whole: Naive T cell percentage showed a strong correlation with the diversity of TCR beta.

As concerns this clonotype: No antigen is known for it.

A second PCR of roughly 7 to 11 cycles used a sample-barcoded 5' primer and a J-beta primer mix. TCRdb itself ran the 5' RACE reads through MiXCR, one entry per CDR3 protein. The sample lists under 2 million distinct CDR3 sequences; roughly a third were seen once. The source of this sequence is a woman aged 25 to 39 in good health. What was sequenced was blood.

CDR3 protein: CASAFLAPFSGTRETQYF. CDR3 in DNA: TGTGCTAGTGCCTTCCTCGCCCCCTTTTCCGGAACCCGAGAGACCCAGTACTTC. The V gene is TRBV12-5, the J gene TRBJ2-5; no clear D gene. The CDR3 length is 18 residues. The V end was cut by 7 bases, the J end by 4 bases, with 28 bases between. Germline V gives CDR1 LGHNT, CDR2 FRNRAP.